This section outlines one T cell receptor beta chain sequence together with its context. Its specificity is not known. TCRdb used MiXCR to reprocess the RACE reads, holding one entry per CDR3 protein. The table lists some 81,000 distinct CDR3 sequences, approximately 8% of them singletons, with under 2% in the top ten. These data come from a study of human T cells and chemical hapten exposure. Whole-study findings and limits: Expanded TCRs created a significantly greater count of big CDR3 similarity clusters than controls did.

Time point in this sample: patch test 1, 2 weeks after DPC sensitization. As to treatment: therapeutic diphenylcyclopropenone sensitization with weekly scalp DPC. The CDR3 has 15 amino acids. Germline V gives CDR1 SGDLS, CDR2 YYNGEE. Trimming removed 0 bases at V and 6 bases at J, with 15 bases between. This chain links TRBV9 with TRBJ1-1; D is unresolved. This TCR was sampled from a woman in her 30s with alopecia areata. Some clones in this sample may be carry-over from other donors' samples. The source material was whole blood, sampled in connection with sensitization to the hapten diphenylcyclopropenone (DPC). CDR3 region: CASSVVWSRPAEAFF. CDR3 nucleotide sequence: TGTGCCAGCAGCGTAGTTTGGAGTCGGCCCGCTGAAGCTTTCTTT.